The clone carrying this T cell receptor beta chain has only one observation. Per the original data handling: Estimated nucleated cell counts came from reference gene primer amplification. Repertoires were generated with immunoSEQ multiplex PCR, while TCRdb's copy carries only in-frame clones and drops some. V, J and clone size derive from that table, while D and trimming were established from the DNA sequence. The table lists tens of thousands of clones, about four fifths of them singletons. This sample stems from a study of blood T cell repertoires in COVID-19. Study-level information: The origin of the acute and convalescent COVID-19 samples was the United States, Italy and Spain. From T cells, B-cell-depleted T cells, or PBMCs came the material, which was cDNA or gDNA.

The CDR3 length is 14 residues. Germline assignment: CDR1 MDHEN and CDR2 SYDVKM. The ends lost 7 bases at V and 8 bases at J; junction bases unmatched: 9. The sequenced material came from peripheral blood. The sequence was obtained from a human donor in a cohort sampled during active COVID-19. This chain joins TRBV28 and TRBJ1-5; TRBD1 aligns across 9 bases. The CDR3 bases are TGTGCCAGCATTTACGGACAGGGGTCAAAGCCCCAGCATTTT. Protein sequence: CASIYGQGSKPQHF.